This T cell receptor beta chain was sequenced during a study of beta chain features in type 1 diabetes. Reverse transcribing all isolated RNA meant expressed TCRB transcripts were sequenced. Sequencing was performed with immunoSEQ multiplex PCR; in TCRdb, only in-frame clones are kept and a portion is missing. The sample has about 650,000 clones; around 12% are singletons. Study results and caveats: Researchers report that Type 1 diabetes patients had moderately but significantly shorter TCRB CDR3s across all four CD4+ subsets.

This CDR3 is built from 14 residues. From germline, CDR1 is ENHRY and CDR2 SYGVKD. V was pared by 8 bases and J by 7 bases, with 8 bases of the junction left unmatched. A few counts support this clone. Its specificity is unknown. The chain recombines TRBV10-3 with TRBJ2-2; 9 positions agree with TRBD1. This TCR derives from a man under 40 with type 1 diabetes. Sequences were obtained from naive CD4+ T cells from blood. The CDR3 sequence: CAIGPGQGSGELFF. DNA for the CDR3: TGTGCCATCGGACCGGGACAGGGAAGCGGGGAGCTGTTTTTT.